Each of the 32 T cell receptor beta chains below was sequenced from the same sample in a study of shared clonotypes between healthy human individuals (TCRdb year 2020). Library preparation used the immunoSEQ multiplex PCR assay. TCRdb re-hosts the immuneACCESS table, in-frame sequences only. Its copies lack some clones; in the studies checked, an unresolved V gene accounts for under half of them, and the cause for the rest is not known. The sample table shows roughly 1 million clones, and around four fifths are seen once. The top ten constitute roughly 1.4% of the sample. The source material was memory CD4+ T cells sorted from blood. The cell subset or site tag for this specimen amounts to: CD45RA-negative fraction. These receptors all stem from a man between 18 and 35 years old in good health.

The chain has TRBV10-3 and TRBJ2-2; D tentatively fits TRBD1 or TRBD2 (5 bases each). Per the germline V gene, CDR1 is ENHRY and CDR2 is SYGVKD. V was clipped by 8 bases and J by 0 bases, with 16 bases between them. This CDR3 spans 16 amino acids. CDR3 in DNA: TGTGCCATCGGGGCCGGGGCAATCTCGAACACCGGGGAGCTGTTTTTT. It yields the protein CAIGAGAISNTGELFF.

J is TRBJ1-6 and V is TRBV28; tentatively, D is TRBD1 (5 bases). CDR3 size: 15 residues. The V gene's germline CDR1 is MDHEN and CDR2 SYDVKM. V gave up 3 bases and J gave up 6 bases, with 12 bases separating them. CDR3 in DNA: TGTGCCAGCAGTTTCCGAGACAGCCCTAATTCACCCCTCCACTTT. This sequence encodes CASSFRDSPNSPLHF.

Here the CDR3 reads CASRWAGDGNQPQHF. CDR3 DNA: TGTGCCAGCAGATGGGCGGGCGACGGCAATCAGCCCCAGCATTTT. The rearrangement joins TRBV28 to TRBJ1-5; no firm D call. CDR1 is MDHEN, CDR2 SYDVKM, per germline. V was pared by 6 bases and J by 2 bases, with 14 bases between. CDR3 size: 15 residues.

The chain combines TRBV19 with TRBJ1-2; 7 positions match TRBD1. Germline CDR1 and CDR2: LNHDA and SQIVND (reference sequence). The CDR3 has 16 amino acids. After removal of 6 bases from V and 3 bases from J, the junction contained 13 bases not matched to a gene. CDR3 nucleotides: TGTGCCAGTAGCAGTACAGGGGACCGGTTTTACTATGGCTACACCTTC. As protein: CASSSTGDRFYYGYTF.

The V call is TRBV27, the J call TRBJ1-1; 8 nucleotides line up with TRBD1. The junction had 15 bases not matched to a gene; V was cut back by 9 bases and J by 3 bases. Germline-derived CDR1 and CDR2 are MNHEY and SMNVEV (reference sequence). This CDR3 has 16 residues. Written as DNA, the CDR3 is TGTGCCAGTTGGGGATACCCAGGGGGCTTGGACACTGAAGCTTTCTTT. Residues: CASWGYPGGLDTEAFF.

V usage is TRBV2 and J usage is TRBJ1-2; D is unclear. Germline lookup yields CDR1 SNHLY and CDR2 FYNNEI. Deletions cut 0 bases from V and 4 bases from J, with 9 bases between. The CDR3 totals 14 residues. CDR3 in amino acids: CASSEAQTVYGYTF. CDR3 nucleotide sequence: TGTGCCAGCAGTGAAGCACAAACAGTCTATGGCTACACCTTC.

This clone was counted many times. This chain links TRBV5-1 with TRBJ2-6; D is unresolved. This CDR3 region has 16 residues. Per germline, CDR1 SGHRS and CDR2 YFSETQ. Trimming took 0 bases from V and 0 from J, leaving 7 bases between them. The CDR3 DNA reads as TGCGCCAGCAGCTTGGACAGAGGCTCTGGGGCCAACGTCCTGACTTTC. Translation: CASSLDRGSGANVLTF.

The chain is built from TRBV15 and TRBJ2-3; no clear D. The CDR3 runs to 15 residues. Germline-derived CDR1 and CDR2 are LNHNV and YYDKDF (reference sequence). The ends were cut back, 0 bases at V and 2 bases at J, with 9 bases in the middle. Here the CDR3 reads CATSRERYDTDTQYF. The DNA for the CDR3 is TGTGCCACCAGCAGAGAGCGGTACGACACAGATACGCAGTATTTT.

Remarks on this clone: The sample contains more than one DNA sequence encoding this CDR3. The chain links TRBV28 to TRBJ1-2; no definite D call. The CDR3 has 12 residues. Germline values: CDR1 MDHEN, CDR2 SYDVKM. Trimming cost V 4 bases and J 8 bases, with 11 bases left between them. CDR3 residues: CASSWTGYGYTF. The CDR3 nucleotides read TGTGCCAGCAGTTGGACGGGGTACGGCTACACCTTC.

The CDR3 nucleotides read TGCGCCAGCAGCCAAGAATATTCGTCTAGCGGGAGGTTGAGGGTGCAGTACTTC. Protein sequence: CASSQEYSSSGRLRVQYF. The chain carries TRBV4-3 and TRBJ2-7; 11 positions agree with TRBD2. Germline V gene sequence: CDR1 LGHNA, CDR2 YSLEER. V gave up 0 bases and J gave up 9 bases; unmatched junction bases: 16. This CDR3 is built from 18 residues.

V is TRBV2 and J is TRBJ2-2; TRBD1 matches 8 bases. The CDR3 is 13 amino acids. Germline values: CDR1 SNHLY, CDR2 FYNNEI. V shed 6 bases, J shed 7 bases, and the junction held 4 bases outside the gene matches. The DNA for the CDR3 is TGTGCCAGCAGGGACAGGGAGAACGGGGAGCTGTTTTTT. This translates into CASRDRENGELFF.

This chain links TRBV6-5 with TRBJ2-7, with D perhaps TRBD1 (5 bases). CDR1 and CDR2 (germline): MNHEY, SVGAGI. V lost 0 bases and J 6 bases, leaving 12 bases between the germline ends. The CDR3 has 14 residues. CDR3 protein: CASSYSSGNGEQYF. The DNA of the CDR3 is TGTGCCAGCAGTTACTCGTCAGGGAACGGCGAGCAGTACTTC.

This chain uses TRBV5-5 with TRBJ1-6; 10 positions match TRBD1. V trimming: 5 bases; J trimming: 10 bases; junction bases outside the gene matches: 9. This CDR3 has 15 residues. Per the germline V gene, CDR1 is SGHKS and CDR2 is YYEKEE (reference sequence). The CDR3: CASRSGQGVRSPLHF. The CDR3 coding sequence is TGTGCCAGCAGGTCAGGACAGGGGGTACGGTCACCCCTCCACTTT. Drawing the rest from reference TRBV5-5 and TRBJ1-6, the complete variable domain is DAGVTQSPTHLIKTRGQQVTLRCSPISGHKSVSWYQQVLGQGPQFIFQYYEKEERGRGNFPDRFSARQFPNYSSELNVNALLLGDSALYLCASRSGQGVRSPLHFGNGTRLTVT.

This clone was recorded at least ten times. The chain carries TRBV18 and TRBJ2-3; 8 bases line up with TRBD2. Germline V gives CDR1 KGHSH, CDR2 LQKENI. V dropped 2 bases and J dropped 4; count of bases not matched to a gene: 8. This CDR3 has 16 residues. The CDR3 DNA is TGTGCCAGCTCACCAGATCTGCGGGAGGTAGCAGATACGCAGTATTTT. This sequence encodes CASSPDLREVADTQYF.

As concerns this clone: Other DNA sequences within the sample encode an identical CDR3. The J gene is TRBJ2-6, the V gene TRBV6-1, with D possibly TRBD2 on 6 matching bases. Germline V gene lookup returns CDR1 MNHNS and CDR2 SASEGT. This CDR3 comprises 14 residues. The ends were cut back, 8 bases at V and 4 bases at J, with 12 bases in the middle. This chain's CDR3 is CASVGGSGANVLTF. In DNA, the CDR3 is TGTGCCAGCGTTGGGGGGTCCGGGGCCAACGTCCTGACTTTC.

This chain uses TRBV7-9 with TRBJ2-7; D unclear. CDR1 SEHNR and CDR2 FQNEAQ come from the germline V gene (reference sequence). Trimming pared 1 base from V and 6 bases from J, leaving 7 bases between. This CDR3 is built from 12 residues. This CDR3 reads CASSLEAREQYF. The CDR3, as DNA: TGTGCCAGCAGCTTAGAAGCGCGCGAGCAGTACTTC.

The chain is built from TRBV28 and TRBJ1-5; tentative D call: TRBD1 (6 bases). The V gene lost 4 bases and the J gene lost 4 bases, with 14 bases spanning the gap. This CDR3 is built from 15 residues. Germline V gene data show CDR1 as MDHEN and CDR2 as SYDVKM. CDR3 region: CASSWETGINQPQHF. In DNA form, the CDR3 reads TGTGCCAGCAGTTGGGAGACAGGAATTAATCAGCCCCAGCATTTT.

J is TRBJ1-6 and V is TRBV13; D perhaps matches TRBD1 (6 bases). The CDR3 is 17 residues long. The V end was cut by 2 bases, the J end by 7 bases, with 18 bases between. The V gene's germline CDR1 is PRHDT and CDR2 FYEKMQ (reference sequence). The CDR3 DNA reads as TGTGCCAGCAGCTTAAGGGGCCCCCAACAGGGAAATTCACCCCTCCACTTT. Encoded protein: CASSLRGPQQGNSPLHF.

This clone occurred once. The CDR3 loop is CASSEGPSPLHF. DNA of the CDR3: TGTGCCAGCAGTGAAGGCCCCTCTCCCCTCCACTTT. The V call is TRBV2, the J call TRBJ1-6; D not certain. The germline gives CDR1 SNHLY, CDR2 FYNNEI. Between the trimmed V and J ends, which lost 1 base and 13 bases, there was a span of 8 bases. This CDR3 has 12 residues. Looking up the rest from reference TRBV2 and TRBJ1-6 gives the full variable domain: EPEVTQTPSHQVTQMGQEVILRCVPISNHLYFYWYRQILGQKVEFLVSFYNNEISEKSEIFDDQFSVERPDGSNFTLKIRSTKLEDSAMYFCASSEGPSPLHFGNGTRLTVT.

CDR3 loop: CASATHETQYF. The CDR3 nucleotides are TGTGCCAGCGCGACCCATGAGACCCAGTACTTC. This chain links TRBV2 with TRBJ2-5; D is undetermined. The CDR3 is 11 residues long. The V end lost 8 bases, the J end lost 5 bases, and 9 bases lay between the germline ends. Germline CDR1 and CDR2: SNHLY and FYNNEI.

The chain carries TRBV5-6 and TRBJ1-2, with TRBD1 matching 7 bases. The trim removed 2 bases at V and 5 bases at J, leaving 9 bases unmatched. The length of the CDR3 is 15 residues. CDR1 is SGHDT and CDR2 is YYEEEE in the germline V gene. CDR3 DNA: TGTGCCAGCAGCTTCTACAGGGGAGGAGGGTATGGCTACACCTTC. Encoded protein: CASSFYRGGGYGYTF.

This clone showed up many times. The chain is built from TRBV19 and TRBJ2-5; D might be TRBD1 (5 bases). Trimming shortened V by 7 bases and J by 2 bases, and 20 bases separated the two germline ends. This CDR3 is 16 amino acids long. Per germline, CDR1 LNHDA and CDR2 SQIVND (reference sequence). CDR3 nucleotides: TGTGCCAGTAAAAGATATTCTACAGGACCACAAGAGACCCAGTACTTC. It translates to CASKRYSTGPQETQYF.

Ten or more counts support this clone. This chain uses TRBV2 with TRBJ1-2, with D tentatively TRBD1 (6 bases). CDR3 size: 15 residues. Trimming took 3 bases from V and 4 from J, leaving 15 bases between them. The germline V gene has CDR1 SNHLY and CDR2 FYNNEI. The CDR3 protein is CASSDQPDRGYGYTF. In DNA, the CDR3 is TGTGCCAGCAGTGATCAGCCGGACAGAGGCTATGGCTACACCTTC.

V gene TRBV7-2 combines with J gene TRBJ2-5, with D maybe TRBD2 (6 bases). Per germline, CDR1 SGHTA and CDR2 FQGNSA. V lost 5 bases and J lost 2, with 18 bases in between. The CDR3 spans 16 residues. DNA for the CDR3: TGTGCCAGCAGCCAACAAGCGGGCTTACCTCAAGAGACCCAGTACTTC. Residues: CASSQQAGLPQETQYF.

This CDR3 reads CASSPLAGVNTEAFF. The CDR3 DNA reads as TGTGCCAGCAGTCCCTTAGCGGGGGTAAACACTGAAGCTTTCTTT. The chain uses TRBV6-6 and TRBJ1-1, with D possibly being TRBD1 (5 bases). CDR3 length: 15 residues. CDR1 and CDR2 (germline): MNHNY, SVGAGI (reference sequence). Trimming shortened V by 5 bases and J by 2 bases, and 15 bases separated the two germline ends.

The CDR3 coding sequence is TGTGCCAGCGTGGAAGCGGGAGGTTACAATGAGCAGTTCTTC. Protein product: CASVEAGGYNEQFF. J is TRBJ2-1 and V is TRBV28; TRBD2 matches at 9 bases. Trimming took 8 bases from V and 4 from J; bases not matched to a gene: 6. This CDR3 spans 14 amino acids. The germline gives CDR1 MDHEN, CDR2 SYDVKM. Filled out from reference TRBV28 and TRBJ2-1, the complete variable domain reads DVKVTQSSRYLVKRTGEKVFLECVQDMDHENMFWYRQDPGLGLRLIYFSYDVKMKEKGDIPEGYSVSREKKERFSLILESASTNQTSMYLCASVEAGGYNEQFFGPGTRLTVL.

This clone was detected only a few times. V usage is TRBV29-1 and J usage is TRBJ1-5; D perhaps matches TRBD1 (5 bases). This CDR3 has 12 residues. Trimming took 7 bases from V and 5 from J, leaving 12 bases between them. Germline CDR1 and CDR2: SQVTM and ANQGSEA. The DNA for the CDR3 is TGCAGCGCGAAAAAAGGGGATCAGCCCCAGCATTTT. Translated, it gives CSAKKGDQPQHF.

CDR3 sequence: CASSYSGLAGGNTQYF. CDR3 sequence (DNA): TGTGCCAGCAGTTACTCGGGACTAGCGGGGGGGAATACGCAGTATTTT. The chain has TRBV6-6 and TRBJ2-3, with 16 bases matching TRBD2. The CDR3 covers 16 residues. The trim removed 0 bases at V and 7 bases at J, leaving 1 base unmatched. Germline CDR1 reads MNHNY; CDR2 reads SVGAGI (reference sequence).

This chain connects TRBV7-6 to TRBJ2-5; 7 positions match TRBD2. The CDR3 runs to 16 residues. CDR1 and CDR2 from the germline V gene are SGHVS and FNYEAQ. The trim removed 5 bases at V and 0 bases at J, leaving 9 bases unmatched. The DNA of the CDR3 is TGTGCCAGCAGCCCCAGCGGCGGGGGATACCAAGAGACCCAGTACTTC. Translating gives CASSPSGGGYQETQYF.

The rearrangement joins TRBV5-5 to TRBJ2-7, with TRBD1 identical over 8 bases. V lost 0 bases, J lost 2 bases, and 4 bases stayed unmatched. Germline CDR1 reads SGHKS; CDR2 reads YYEKEE (reference sequence). There are 15 residues in the CDR3. CDR3: CASSLEGGQAYEQYF. The DNA for the CDR3 is TGTGCCAGCAGCTTGGAAGGGGGACAGGCCTACGAGCAGTACTTC.

The J gene is TRBJ2-2, the V gene TRBV9; 14 bases are a match to TRBD2. The CDR3 extends over 19 amino acids. Looked up from germline, CDR1 is SGDLS and CDR2 is YYNGEE. V lost 4 bases and J lost 2; bases outside the gene matches: 10. In nucleotides, the CDR3 is TGTGCCAGCAGCTCGGAGGGGACTAGCGGGGGCCAAAACACCGGGGAGCTGTTTTTT. Translated, it gives CASSSEGTSGGQNTGELFF. Full variable domain (outside the CDR3, taken from reference TRBV9 and TRBJ2-2): DSGVTQTPKHLITATGQRVTLRCSPRSGDLSVYWYQQSLDQGLQFLIQYYNGEERAKGNILERFSAQQFPDLHSELNLSSLELGDSALYFCASSSEGTSGGQNTGELFFGEGSRLTVL.

This chain connects TRBV9 to TRBJ1-1; weak D call: TRBD1 (6 bases). The CDR3 consists of 15 residues. The V end was cut by 0 bases, the J end by 1 base, with 10 bases between. Germline loops: CDR1 SGDLS, CDR2 YYNGEE. CDR3 sequence reads: CASSVVVGGNTEAFF. Written as DNA, the CDR3 is TGTGCCAGCAGCGTAGTGGTAGGGGGGAACACTGAAGCTTTCTTT.